This passage covers 8 T cell receptor beta chains from one sample sequenced in a study of persistence of HIV-infected CD4 T cells. For these receptors, no antigen is known. Stimulation used around 9.1 ug/mL lysate from CMV-infected fibroblasts. Sorted nonresponding memory CD4+ T cells were CD40L-negative, CD69-negative, CD45RO-high. This was the immunoSEQ version 4 assay in survey mode. Using immunoSEQ multiplex PCR, the repertoire was profiled, and TCRdb retains in-frame clones only, with some absent. The sample consists of 25,000 to 35,000 clones, approximately 82% of them appearing once. The sequencing here drew on CD4+ T cells sorted from PBMCs after approximately 18-hour stimulation, taken from a patient who received antiretroviral therapy. The receptors here all came from an adult man with HIV who was CMV-seropositive.

This clone was seen more than once but under ten times. V usage is TRBV6-5 and J usage is TRBJ1-6, with 8 bases fitting TRBD1. The length of the CDR3 is 14 residues. Germline values: CDR1 MNHEY, CDR2 SVGAGI. Losses at the gene ends were 6 bases for V and 10 bases for J; bases not matched to a gene: 8. DNA for the CDR3: TGTGCCAGCAGACGGACAGGGCTAAGATCACCCCTCCACTTT. Its translation: CASRRTGLRSPLHF.

The chain carries TRBV5-1 and TRBJ1-2; maybe TRBD1 (5 bases). Trimming took off 0 bases at V and 4 bases at J, with 13 bases between the two ends. Germline values: CDR1 SGHRS, CDR2 YFSETQ. This CDR3 has 15 residues. This CDR3 reads CASSLVGARGYGYTF. The CDR3, as DNA: TGCGCCAGCAGCTTGGTAGGGGCGCGGGGCTATGGCTACACCTTC.

V usage is TRBV2 and J usage is TRBJ2-3; D gene ambiguous. This CDR3 contains 11 residues. The germline V and J ends were trimmed by 3 bases and 2 bases, with 0 bases remaining between them. Germline lookup yields CDR1 SNHLY and CDR2 FYNNEI. The CDR3 here is CASSDTDTQYF. Here the CDR3 DNA reads TGTGCCAGCAGTGACACAGATACGCAGTATTTT.

This chain joins TRBV6-1 and TRBJ2-1, with D perhaps TRBD1 or TRBD2 (7 bases each). This CDR3 region has 16 residues. Trimming took 3 bases from V and 3 from J, leaving 15 bases between them. The V gene's germline CDR1 is MNHNS and CDR2 SASEGT. CDR3 sequence reads: CASSERGTVSYNEQFF. For the CDR3, the DNA is TGTGCCAGCAGTGAGCGGGGGACAGTAAGCTACAATGAGCAGTTCTTC.

V and J are TRBV18 and TRBJ1-1, with TRBD1 matching over 7 bases. This CDR3 is 14 amino acids long. V shed 3 bases and J 4 bases; nucleotides not matched to a gene: 5. Germline lookup yields CDR1 KGHSH and CDR2 LQKENI. The CDR3 sequence is CASSPNAGGTEAFF. The CDR3 nucleotides read TGTGCCAGCTCACCGAACGCAGGGGGCACTGAAGCTTTCTTT.

CDR3 nucleotide sequence: TGCGCCACCCAGAGGGGAACAGGGTTTTTGCGCAGAGAGACCCAGTACTTC. This encodes CATQRGTGFLRRETQYF. The gene calls are TRBV5-1 and TRBJ2-5; tentatively, D is TRBD1 (6 bases). V lost 9 bases to trimming and J lost 4 bases, with 28 bases between them. The CDR3 extends over 17 amino acids. CDR1 and CDR2 (germline): SGHRS, YFSETQ.

The chain recombines TRBV27 with TRBJ2-1; TRBD2 aligns across 9 bases. The CDR3 contains 15 residues. Germline CDR1 reads MNHEY; CDR2 reads SMNVEV (reference sequence). Trimming at V came to 3 bases and at J to 4 bases, leaving 4 bases not matched to a gene. The CDR3 spells CASSLRLAGYNEQFF. The CDR3 nucleotides are TGTGCCAGCAGTTTGCGCCTAGCGGGGTACAATGAGCAGTTCTTC.

J is TRBJ1-1 and V is TRBV7-2; TRBD1 agrees at 9 bases. Germline loops: CDR1 SGHTA, CDR2 FQGNSA. The CDR3 is 15 residues long. The J segment lost 4 bases and the V segment lost 1 base, leaving 4 bases of the junction unmatched. DNA for the CDR3: TGTGCCAGCAGCTTAGGGGACAGGGCCCCCACTGAAGCTTTCTTT. Its protein product is CASSLGDRAPTEAFF.